Listed here are 11 T cell receptor beta chains from one sample, sequenced in a study of PD-L1 blockade in urothelial cancer. Only in-frame clones appear in the TCRdb table, and some are missing; sequencing was by immunoSEQ multiplex PCR. The sample lists fewer than 50,000 clones; around 90% were seen once. The starting material was PBMCs, obtained around atezolizumab (anti-PD-L1) treatment. The receptors originated from a man between 65 and 85 years old with urothelial cancer.

The V call is TRBV27, the J call TRBJ2-6; 7 bases line up with TRBD2. This CDR3 region has 19 residues. The J segment lost 0 bases and the V segment lost 2 bases, leaving 10 bases of the junction unmatched. The germline gives CDR1 MNHEY, CDR2 SMNVEV (reference sequence). The CDR3, as DNA: TGTGCCAGCAGTTTAAAGGTACGACTAGCCGTCTCTGGGGCCAACGTCCTGACTTTC. Protein: CASSLKVRLAVSGANVLTF.

The V gene is TRBV4-2, the J gene TRBJ1-4; 7 nucleotides agree with TRBD1. Germline V gene lookup returns CDR1 LGHNA and CDR2 YNFKEQ. Losses at the gene ends were 3 bases for V and 5 bases for J; bases not matched to a gene: 3. The CDR3 is 14 residues long. CDR3 DNA: TGTGCCAGCAGCCAGGGACAGAGGAATGAAAAACTGTTTTTT. It is translated as CASSQGQRNEKLFF.

V gene TRBV19 combines with J gene TRBJ2-1, with 9 bases aligning to TRBD1. CDR1 is LNHDA, CDR2 SQIVND, per germline (reference sequence). The trim removed 4 bases at V and 2 bases at J, leaving 6 bases unmatched. The CDR3 consists of 16 residues. CDR3: CASSTPGQGPYNEQFF. The CDR3 DNA is TGTGCCAGTAGTACCCCAGGACAGGGGCCCTACAATGAGCAGTTCTTC. Together with reference TRBV19 and TRBJ2-1, the CDR3 gives the full variable domain: DGGITQSPKYLFRKEGQNVTLSCEQNLNHDAMYWYRQDPGQGLRLIYYSQIVNDFQKGDIAEGYSVSREKKESFPLTVTSAQKNPTAFYLCASSTPGQGPYNEQFFGPGTRLTVL.

The chain is built from TRBV19 and TRBJ2-3; TRBD2 aligns across 8 bases. Germline-derived CDR1 and CDR2 are LNHDA and SQIVND (reference sequence). The CDR3 has 19 residues. Trimming at V came to 6 bases and at J to 1 base, leaving 18 bases not matched to a gene. The CDR3 protein is CASSLGRGGIRIGTDTQYF. For the CDR3, the DNA is TGTGCCAGTAGCCTCGGGAGGGGCGGGATACGTATAGGCACAGATACGCAGTATTTT.

The chain is built from TRBV2 and TRBJ1-5; 8 nucleotides match TRBD1. Unmatched junction bases numbered 4, after V lost 2 bases and J lost 4 bases. The germline V gene encodes CDR1 SNHLY and CDR2 FYNNEI. CDR3 size: 15 residues. The CDR3 coding sequence is TGTGCCAGCAGTGAACAGGGACAGGCGAATCAGCCCCAGCATTTT. As protein: CASSEQGQANQPQHF.

V gene TRBV5-1 combines with J gene TRBJ2-1; TRBD2 agrees at 9 bases. The CDR3 has 17 residues. Trimming removed 3 bases from V and 4 bases from J; junction bases left unmatched: 11. The germline gives CDR1 SGHRS, CDR2 YFSETQ. CDR3 DNA sequence: TGCGCCAGCAGCTACGGACGGCGGGAGGGCCTTTACAATGAGCAGTTCTTC. It encodes CASSYGRREGLYNEQFF.

This chain links TRBV11-2 with TRBJ2-7, with 9 bases aligning to TRBD2. After removal of 3 bases from V and 7 bases from J, the junction contained 13 bases not matched to a gene. CDR3 length: 16 amino acids. Germline V lookup: CDR1 SGHAT, CDR2 FQNNGV. CDR3 loop: CASSFLLAGGAREQYF. The CDR3 coding sequence is TGTGCCAGCAGCTTCCTACTAGCGGGTGGGGCGAGGGAGCAGTACTTC.

This chain connects TRBV15 to TRBJ2-2, with 9 nucleotides matching TRBD2. Germline V CDR1 and CDR2: LNHNV, YYDKDF (reference sequence). V gave up 0 bases and J gave up 4 bases; unmatched junction bases: 3. The CDR3 is 16 residues long. The CDR3 coding sequence is TGTGCCACCAGCAGAGATCTAGCGGGATTCACCGGGGAGCTGTTTTTT. It encodes CATSRDLAGFTGELFF. The whole variable domain, remainder taken from reference TRBV15 and TRBJ2-2, is DAMVIQNPRYQVTQFGKPVTLSCSQTLNHNVMYWYQQKSSQAPKLLFHYYDKDFNNEADTPDNFQSRRPNTSFCFLDIRSPGLGDTAMYLCATSRDLAGFTGELFFGEGSRLTVL.

V and J are TRBV29-1 and TRBJ2-7; 9 positions agree with TRBD2. The CDR3 consists of 14 residues. The J segment lost 3 bases and the V segment lost 8 bases, leaving 11 bases of the junction unmatched. Germline V lookup: CDR1 SQVTM, CDR2 ANQGSEA. Here the CDR3 reads CSPRGATSGYEQYF. The DNA for the CDR3 is TGCAGCCCCAGGGGTGCGACTAGCGGCTACGAGCAGTACTTC.

The J gene is TRBJ2-3, the V gene TRBV25-1; D is perhaps TRBD2 (6 bases). The V gene lost 8 bases and the J gene lost 1 base, with 10 bases spanning the gap. CDR3 length: 13 amino acids. CDR1 is MGHDK, CDR2 SYGVNS, per germline. This chain's CDR3 is CASGASGTDTQYF. CDR3 DNA sequence: TGTGCCAGCGGTGCTAGCGGCACAGATACGCAGTATTTT.

The rearrangement joins TRBV21-1 to TRBJ2-7; the D segment call TRBD2 is taken from the table without a DNA check. TRBV21-1 is a recognized pseudogene. CDR3 length equals 15 residues. CDR3 protein: CASSKGAGGRHEQYF. CDR3 sequence (DNA): TGTGCCAGCAGCAAAGGGGCGGGAGGTAGGCACGAGCAGTACTTC.